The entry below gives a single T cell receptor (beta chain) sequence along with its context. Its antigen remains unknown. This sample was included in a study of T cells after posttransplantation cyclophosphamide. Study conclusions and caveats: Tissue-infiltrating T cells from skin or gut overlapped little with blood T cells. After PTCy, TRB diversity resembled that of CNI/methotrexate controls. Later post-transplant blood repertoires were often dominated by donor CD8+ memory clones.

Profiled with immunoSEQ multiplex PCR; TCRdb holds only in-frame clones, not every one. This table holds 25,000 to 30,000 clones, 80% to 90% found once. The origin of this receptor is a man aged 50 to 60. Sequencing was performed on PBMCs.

The CDR3 loop is CASSLDGGSGGSPLHF. CDR3 bases: TGTGCCAGCAGCTTGGATGGAGGGAGTGGAGGATCACCCCTCCACTTT. The chain has TRBV5-8 and TRBJ1-6; D is uncertain. Germline V gene lookup returns CDR1 SGHTS and CDR2 YDEGEE. Trimming pared 0 bases from V and 10 bases from J, leaving 17 bases between. The CDR3 covers 16 residues.